A selection of T cell receptor beta chains follows, all from one sample in a study of shared clonotypes between healthy human individuals. The method was immunoSEQ multiplex PCR; TCRdb's version includes in-frame clones alone and lacks a portion of them. In the table there are about 1.1 million clones, approximately 80% of which are singletons. What was sequenced was memory CD4+ T cells from PBMCs. All receptors derive from a man aged 18 to 30 in good health. Some clones in this sample may be carry-over from other donors' samples. The CDR3 runs from the conserved cysteine through the conserved F or W. The D gene is left open where the match is weak. Clone size is not always given. Where it is, it says once, few, many or a class for expanded clones.

CASRQRTDTNYGYTF,TGTGCCAGCAGGCAAAGGACAGATACTAACTATGGCTACACCTTC,.,TRBJ1-2,.,TRBV6-1
CASSQGTSRLALGELFF,TGTGCCAGCAGCCAAGGCACTTCGAGACTGGCCCTCGGGGAGCTGTTTTTT,once,TRBJ2-2,.,TRBV4-2
CASERTSGSINNEQFF,TGTGCCAGCGAACGGACTAGCGGGAGTATCAACAATGAGCAGTTCTTC,.,TRBJ2-1,TRBD2,TRBV5-8
CAWRLGYKGTEAFF,TGTGCCTGGAGGTTGGGATATAAAGGCACTGAAGCTTTCTTT,.,TRBJ1-1,.,TRBV30
CASSLVLLPGATNEKLFF,TGTGCCAGCAGCTTAGTTCTCCTCCCAGGGGCAACTAATGAAAAACTGTTTTTT,.,TRBJ1-4,.,TRBV7-9
CASIPVGQFFYGYTF,TGTGCCAGCATACCTGTCGGACAGTTCTTTTATGGCTACACCTTC,.,TRBJ1-2,.,TRBV2
CASSSTGDGTDTQYF,TGTGCCAGCAGCTCGACAGGGGACGGGACAGATACGCAGTATTTT,.,TRBJ2-3,TRBD1,TRBV5-4
CASSLSREETQYF,TGTGCCAGCAGTTTAAGCAGGGAAGAGACCCAGTACTTC,few,TRBJ2-5,.,TRBV28
CASSLRQQGYGYTF,TGTGCCAGCAGCTTGCGACAACAGGGCTATGGCTACACCTTC,.,TRBJ1-2,.,TRBV5-4
CASSLARDSGYGYTF,TGTGCCAGCAGCTTAGCGAGGGACAGCGGCTATGGCTACACCTTC,.,TRBJ1-2,TRBD1,TRBV7-9
CASSQVSGANVLTF,TGCGCCAGCAGCCAGGTCTCTGGGGCCAACGTCCTGACTTTC,.,TRBJ2-6,.,TRBV4-1
CSVGGPTNEKLFF,TGCAGCGTAGGGGGACCAACTAATGAAAAACTGTTTTTT,few,TRBJ1-4,.,TRBV29-1
CAIRQGEDEQYF,TGTGCCATACGACAGGGGGAGGACGAGCAGTACTTC,many,TRBJ2-7,TRBD1,TRBV10-3
CSVEDWRYGYNF,TGCAGCGTTGAAGATTGGCGTTATGGCTACAACTTC,.,TRBJ1-2,.,TRBV29-1
CASSLIIPGARGNTIYF,TGCGCCAGCAGCTTGATCATTCCGGGAGCGCGTGGAAACACCATATATTTT,once,TRBJ1-3,.,TRBV5-1
CASRFQLTGGHYGYTF,TGTGCCAGCCGATTCCAGCTGACAGGGGGCCACTATGGCTACACCTTC,.,TRBJ1-2,TRBD1,TRBV28
CASSAGDNQPQHF,TGTGCCAGCAGTGCTGGGGACAATCAGCCCCAGCATTTT,.,TRBJ1-5,.,TRBV6-9
CASSDKGFPSPTNYGYTF,TGTGCCAGCAGTGATAAGGGTTTTCCATCTCCCACTAACTATGGCTACACCTTC,.,TRBJ1-2,.,TRBV2
CASSLTKQPQHF,TGTGCCAGCAGTTTGACAAAACAGCCCCAGCATTTT,few,TRBJ1-5,.,TRBV28
CASSSTGARTIYF,TGTGCCAGCAGTTCGACAGGGGCGAGGACCATATATTTT,once,TRBJ1-3,TRBD1,TRBV28
CASSLARVIQSNEKLFF,TGTGCCAGCAGCTTAGCGCGGGTGATCCAGAGTAATGAAAAACTGTTTTTT,.,TRBJ1-4,.,TRBV7-9
CASSFSGNEQFF,TGTGCCAGCAGTTTTTCCGGCAATGAGCAGTTCTTC,.,TRBJ2-1,.,TRBV2
CASQSERGANVLTF,TGTGCCAGCCAGAGTGAGCGTGGGGCCAACGTCCTGACTTTC,.,TRBJ2-6,.,TRBV18